This T cell receptor (beta chain) is from a study of T-cell memory formation after mild COVID-19. Study-wide points: Largely, contracting CD4+ clones fell within CM and EM, and contracting CD8+ clones within EMRA.

The germline CDR1 and CDR2 sequences are SEHNR and FQNEAQ (reference sequence). This CDR3 is built from 16 residues. The V and J ends lost 5 bases and 4 bases, in that order; junction bases with no gene match: 13. TCRdb re-called the 5' RACE reads with MiXCR, one entry per CDR3 protein. The data contain 450,000 to 650,000 distinct CDR3 sequences, approximately 21% of them singletons. In regard to this clonotype: What it binds is unknown.

The receptor comes from an adult woman who had mild COVID-19 (a few samples of this study predate the infection). Cell type and time point are not known. Sequencing was done on a sample of PBMCs or a T cell subset sorted from them (not recorded which). This chain uses TRBV7-9 with TRBJ2-5; TRBD2 matches 7 bases. Here the CDR3 reads CASSLSGMGGRETQYF. The CDR3 DNA reads TGTGCCAGCAGCCTGAGCGGTATGGGCGGGAGAGAGACCCAGTACTTC. Full variable domain (outside the CDR3, taken from reference TRBV7-9 and TRBJ2-5): DTGVSQNPRHKITKRGQNVTFRCDPISEHNRLYWYRQTLGQGPEFLTYFQNEAQLEKSRLLSDRFSAERPKGSFSTLEIQRTEQGDSAMYLCASSLSGMGGRETQYFGPGTRLLVL.